The 9 T cell receptor beta chains below come from one sample, sequenced in a study of blood T cell repertoires in COVID-19. TCRdb keeps only in-frame clones here, not all; method: immunoSEQ multiplex PCR. The table includes roughly 300,000 clones, roughly nine tenths detected once. The specimen sequenced was peripheral blood. Receptor source: a woman aged 25-40 years with COVID-19, enrolled during active disease.

V gene TRBV29-1 combines with J gene TRBJ1-2; TRBD1 aligns across 7 bases. The CDR3 spans 13 residues. With 7 bases clipped from V and 8 bases from J, the junction kept 13 bases outside the gene matches. Germline values: CDR1 SQVTM, CDR2 ANQGSEA. The CDR3 coding sequence is TGCAGCGCTTTGCCAGGGGGTATGAGGGGCTACACCTTC. The encoded protein is CSALPGGMRGYTF.

The chain recombines TRBV2 with TRBJ2-1; 8 positions agree with TRBD2. The CDR3 runs 14 residues. Germline CDR1 SNHLY, CDR2 FYNNEI. The ends lost 7 bases at V and 0 bases at J; junction bases unmatched: 2. The CDR3: CASIAGSSYNEQFF. The CDR3 DNA reads as TGTGCCAGCATAGCGGGAAGCTCCTACAATGAGCAGTTCTTC.

The count of this clone is one. The V and J genes are TRBV20-1 and TRBJ2-3; D ambiguous. In germline, CDR1 is DFQATT, CDR2 SNEGSKA (reference sequence). CDR3 size: 11 residues. Between the trimmed V and J ends, which lost 6 bases and 4 bases, there was a span of 8 bases. CDR3 sequence: CSAAAPDTQYF. DNA for the CDR3: TGCAGTGCCGCGGCTCCAGATACGCAGTATTTT.

This clone appeared a few times. The V call is TRBV19, the J call TRBJ2-7, with 7 bases matching TRBD1. Trimming at V came to 5 bases and at J to 6 bases, leaving 7 bases not matched to a gene. Germline CDR1 LNHDA, CDR2 SQIVND (reference sequence). This CDR3 comprises 13 residues. The CDR3 sequence: CASSSLGGVEQYF. The CDR3 DNA is TGTGCCAGTAGTTCCCTAGGGGGCGTCGAGCAGTACTTC.

The CDR3 nucleotides read TGTGCCAGCAGTGAAGGGGGAAGGGGTCTCACTGAAGCTTTCTTT. This translates into CASSEGGRGLTEAFF. V usage is TRBV2 and J usage is TRBJ1-1; a possible D gene is TRBD1 (5 bases). The germline V gene encodes CDR1 SNHLY and CDR2 FYNNEI. Trimming took 1 base from V and 4 from J, leaving 13 bases between them. This CDR3 comprises 15 residues. The variable domain in full, completed from reference TRBV2 and TRBJ1-1, reads EPEVTQTPSHQVTQMGQEVILRCVPISNHLYFYWYRQILGQKVEFLVSFYNNEISEKSEIFDDQFSVERPDGSNFTLKIRSTKLEDSAMYFCASSEGGRGLTEAFFGQGTRLTVV.

This chain connects TRBV21-1 to TRBJ2-3; the D call of TRBD1 is as the table states it, not checked on the DNA. TRBV21-1 constitutes a pseudogene. There are 15 residues in the CDR3. Here the CDR3 DNA reads TGTGCCAGGCGATCTCGGGACAGGCTCAGGGATACGCAGTATTTT. Amino acid sequence: CARRSRDRLRDTQYF.

The rearrangement joins TRBV7-2 to TRBJ2-1, with 7 bases that match TRBD2. With V trimmed by 5 bases and J by 1 base, 8 bases remained unmatched. Germline CDR1 and CDR2: SGHTA and FQGNSA. This CDR3 is built from 16 residues. The CDR3 loop is CASSDGTTLSYNEQFF. Written as DNA, the CDR3 is TGTGCCAGCAGCGACGGGACTACTCTATCCTACAATGAGCAGTTCTTC.

This clone was counted a few times. The CDR3 sequence is CASSRGQGGAEEQYF. CDR3 in DNA: TGTGCCAGTAGTAGGGGACAGGGAGGTGCGGAAGAGCAGTACTTC. V usage is TRBV19 and J usage is TRBJ2-7; 9 positions match TRBD1. Trimming took 4 bases from V and 7 from J; bases not matched to a gene: 11. This CDR3 is built from 15 residues. Germline CDR1 reads LNHDA; CDR2 reads SQIVND (reference sequence).

This clone was seen at least ten times. The chain uses TRBV27 and TRBJ2-3, with D possibly matching TRBD2 (5 bases). The germline V gene has CDR1 MNHEY and CDR2 SMNVEV (reference sequence). The germline V and J ends were trimmed by 4 bases and 4 bases, with 9 bases remaining between them. The CDR3 spans 13 residues. The DNA of the CDR3 is TGTGCCAGCAGTTCACGAGGGCCAGATACGCAGTATTTT. This sequence encodes CASSSRGPDTQYF.